The 29 T cell receptor beta chains listed next were all sequenced from one sample in a study of T-cell reconstitution after alpha-beta-depleted transplantation in children. Preparing the TCRbeta library involved the use of unique molecular identifiers. TCRdb called the PCR reads again in MiXCR, with one record for every CDR3 protein. The sample holds roughly 110,000 distinct CDR3 sequences, approximately 10% seen once. The specimen was PBMCs, collected before TCRalphabeta/CD19-depleted stem cell transplant. The source is a boy younger than 10 with acute lymphoblastic leukemia, due to receive a stem cell transplant.

This clonotype has just a few counts. The chain recombines TRBV7-9 with TRBJ2-5; TRBD1 matches at 12 bases. The V gene end was trimmed by 2 bases and the J gene end by 7 bases; junction bases not matched to a gene: 11. Germline CDR1 SEHNR, CDR2 FQNEAQ (reference sequence). This CDR3 comprises 17 residues. CDR3 sequence (DNA): TGTGCCAGCAGCTTAACGGGACAGGGGGCCTACTCAGGGACCCAGTACTTC. Translation: CASSLTGQGAYSGTQYF.

With regard to this clonotype: Germline and junction disagree at one end, which may indicate a read error. V and J are TRBV7-9 and TRBJ2-7; 7 bases agree with TRBD2. The germline V gene has CDR1 SEHNR and CDR2 FQNEAQ (reference sequence). The CDR3 contains 14 residues. CDR3 in amino acids: CASSSSGEGGSLHF. The CDR3 region has the DNA TGTGCCAGCAGTAGTTCGGGGGAGGGCGGTTCTTTACATTTC.

V is TRBV12-3 or TRBV12-4 and J is TRBJ1-2; the match to TRBD1 covers 9 bases. J gave up 7 bases and V 5 bases, and 11 bases lay outside the gene matches. The length of the CDR3 is 15 residues. In DNA form, the CDR3 reads TGTGCCAGCAGTCCATCCGGGACAGGGATAGGTGGCTACACCTTC. It codes for CASSPSGTGIGGYTF.

This clonotype came up a few times. The chain combines TRBV7-6 with TRBJ2-3; the match to TRBD2 covers 7 bases. Per the germline V gene, CDR1 is SGHVS and CDR2 is FNYEAQ. The CDR3 length is 17 residues. Trimming removed 2 bases from V and 1 base from J; junction bases left unmatched: 9. The CDR3 DNA reads as TGTGCCAGCAGCTTAACTGCCACTAGCGTCCGCACAGATACGCAGTATTTT. It yields the protein CASSLTATSVRTDTQYF.

Only a few counts were recorded for this clonotype. The chain combines TRBV20-1 with TRBJ2-5; TRBD2 agrees at 7 bases. The V and J ends lost 6 bases and 3 bases, in that order; junction bases with no gene match: 13. CDR1 and CDR2 from the germline V gene are DFQATT and SNEGSKA (reference sequence). The CDR3 length is 15 residues. CDR3 in amino acids: CSALPPGLVKETQYF. The DNA for the CDR3 is TGCAGTGCCCTCCCCCCCGGACTAGTGAAAGAGACCCAGTACTTC.

The chain couples TRBV28 to TRBJ2-1, with D possibly matching TRBD2 (5 bases). V lost 1 base, J lost 8 bases, and 12 bases lay in between. CDR3 length: 14 residues. Germline-derived CDR1 and CDR2 are MDHEN and SYDVKM. The CDR3 spells CASSLFRTGDEQFF. CDR3 bases: TGTGCCAGCAGTTTATTCCGGACCGGGGATGAGCAGTTCTTC.

The J gene is TRBJ1-2, the V gene TRBV9, with TRBD1 matching over 7 bases. The V gene end was trimmed by 3 bases and the J gene end by 4 bases; junction bases not matched to a gene: 12. This CDR3 comprises 16 residues. Germline-derived CDR1 and CDR2 are SGDLS and YYNGEE. The CDR3 reads CASSDTSTGLLYGYTF. For the CDR3, the DNA is TGTGCCAGCAGCGATACCTCGACAGGGCTCCTCTATGGCTACACCTTC.

This clonotype has a handful of counts. The J gene is TRBJ2-7, the V gene TRBV6-5, with 7 bases fitting TRBD2. J lost 6 bases, V lost 4 bases, and 12 bases had no gene match. The CDR3 extends over 15 amino acids. CDR1 is MNHEY and CDR2 is SVGAGI in the germline V gene. Written as DNA, the CDR3 is TGTGCCAGCAGTTCCCAACGGGGAGGGAGAAGCGAGCAGTACTTC. Its translation is CASSSQRGGRSEQYF.

The chain recombines TRBV6-1 with TRBJ2-2, with D unresolved. The V gene's germline CDR1 is MNHNS and CDR2 SASEGT. The CDR3 loop spans 14 amino acids. The V and J ends lost 2 bases and 6 bases respectively, with 10 bases between them. In DNA, the CDR3 is TGTGCCAGCAGTGAAATGCGAGTTCCCGGGGAGCTGTTTTTT. Its protein product is CASSEMRVPGELFF.

The chain carries TRBV20-1 and TRBJ2-3; TRBD1 or TRBD2 may be the D gene (5 bases each). V was shortened by 6 bases and J by 3 bases, with 19 bases between the two germline ends. Germline CDR1 is DFQATT and CDR2 is SNEGSKA (reference sequence). The CDR3 totals 15 residues. The CDR3 sequence: CSAQGIAPRTDTQYF. CDR3 in DNA: TGCAGTGCCCAGGGAATAGCGCCAAGAACAGATACGCAGTATTTT.

V usage is TRBV20-1 and J usage is TRBJ1-6, with 9 bases fitting TRBD1. Germline CDR1 is DFQATT and CDR2 is SNEGSKA (reference sequence). V shed 3 bases, J shed 6 bases, and the junction held 6 bases outside the gene matches. The CDR3 totals 15 residues. CDR3: CSARVQGAVNSPLHF. CDR3 DNA: TGCAGTGCTAGGGTACAGGGGGCGGTTAATTCACCCCTCCACTTT.

In the case of this clonotype: A much larger clone sits a single nucleotide away, making a read error possible. This chain connects TRBV29-1 to TRBJ2-6, with D possibly matching TRBD1 (6 bases). Per germline, CDR1 SQVTM and CDR2 ANQGSEA. The CDR3 extends over 17 amino acids. The CDR3 here is CSVVFRGQSSGANILTF. CDR3 bases: TGCAGCGTTGTATTTCGGGGACAAAGCTCTGGGGCCAACATCCTGACTTTC.

The J gene is TRBJ2-4, the V gene TRBV20-1; a weak D match, TRBD1 (6 bases). The CDR3 is 14 amino acids. The ends were cut back, 2 bases at V and 0 bases at J, with 8 bases in the middle. Germline values: CDR1 DFQATT, CDR2 SNEGSKA (reference sequence). CDR3 nucleotides: TGCAGTGCTAGACGACAGGTAGCCAAAAACATTCAGTACTTC. This codes for CSARRQVAKNIQYF.

This clonotype was observed a few times. This chain links TRBV5-1 with TRBJ2-1, with 12 bases lining up with TRBD2. The CDR3 spans 17 residues. Trimming at V came to 3 bases and at J to 11 bases, leaving 15 bases not matched to a gene. Germline V CDR1 and CDR2: SGHRS, YFSETQ. The CDR3: CASSWGGRTSGTSKQFF. The CDR3 nucleotides are TGCGCCAGCAGCTGGGGGGGAAGGACTAGCGGGACCAGTAAGCAGTTCTTC.

This clonotype has ten or more counts. The V call is TRBV12-3 or TRBV12-4, the J call TRBJ2-2; a weak D match, TRBD2 (5 bases). The CDR3 spans 14 residues. Between the trimmed V and J ends, which lost 6 bases and 6 bases, there was a span of 14 bases. Here the CDR3 reads CASSHGLFPGELFF. In nucleotides, the CDR3 is TGTGCCAGCAGCCACGGACTTTTTCCCGGGGAGCTGTTTTTT.

The chain employs TRBV20-1 and TRBJ2-7; D is possibly TRBD2 (6 bases). Germline V lookup: CDR1 DFQATT, CDR2 SNEGSKA (reference sequence). Trimming left V 6 bases short and J 1 base short, with 16 bases between. This CDR3 spans 14 amino acids. CDR3 amino acids: CSAVLSGLSYEQYF. DNA for the CDR3: TGCAGTGCCGTTCTTAGCGGCCTTTCCTACGAGCAGTACTTC.

This clonotype showed up just a few times. CDR3 sequence (DNA): TGTGCCAGCAGGCCCCCCTTTAGGGGGCTTGGCTACACCTTC. Amino acids: CASRPPFRGLGYTF. The gene calls are TRBV6-1 and TRBJ1-2, with 7 bases fitting TRBD1. Germline CDR1 and CDR2: MNHNS and SASEGT. The CDR3 has 14 amino acids. Germline trimming cut 6 bases from V and 7 bases from J; bases unmatched to any gene: 11.

There are a few counts of this clonotype. CDR3: CASSLGSGSGSGYTF. In nucleotides, the CDR3 is TGTGCCAGCAGCTTAGGATCGGGGTCCGGTTCGGGCTACACCTTC. V is TRBV7-6 and J is TRBJ1-2, with D hard to call. CDR3 length: 15 amino acids. V was pared by 1 base and J by 8 bases, with 17 bases between. CDR1 and CDR2 (germline): SGHVS, FNYEAQ.

The J gene is TRBJ2-7, the V gene TRBV7-2, with TRBD2 matching 10 bases. V trimming: 3 bases; J trimming: 4 bases; junction bases outside the gene matches: 3. The CDR3 runs 14 residues. Per germline, CDR1 SGHTA and CDR2 FQGNSA. Written as DNA, the CDR3 is TGTGCCAGCAGCTTTAATAGCGGGAGGTACGAGCAGTACTTC. It is translated as CASSFNSGRYEQYF. Supplemented by reference TRBV7-2 and TRBJ2-7, the full variable domain reads GAGVSQSPSNKVTEKGKDVELRCDPISGHTALYWYRQSLGQGLEFLIYFQGNSAPDKSGLPSDRFSAERTGGSVSTLTIQRTQQEDSAVYLCASSFNSGRYEQYFGPGTRLTVT.

This clonotype was counted ten times or more. V is TRBV4-2 and J is TRBJ2-3, with D possibly TRBD2 on 6 matching bases. The CDR3 extends over 17 amino acids. Trimming took 1 base from V and 4 from J, leaving 18 bases between them. CDR1 is LGHNA, CDR2 YNFKEQ, per germline. Written as DNA, the CDR3 is TGTGCCAGCAGCCAAGGGCCGGCCGGGGGTCGAGCAGATACGCAGTATTTT. Translated: CASSQGPAGGRADTQYF.

This clonotype was seen at least ten times. The chain combines TRBV10-3 with TRBJ2-5; TRBD1 is a possible D gene (6 bases). Germline V gene sequence: CDR1 ENHRY, CDR2 SYGVKD. V was shortened by 8 bases and J by 5 bases, with 15 bases between the two germline ends. This CDR3 is 13 amino acids long. CDR3 residues: CAISEGDGETQYF. The DNA for the CDR3 is TGTGCCATCTCCGAGGGGGATGGGGAGACCCAGTACTTC.

The gene calls are TRBV20-1 and TRBJ2-7, with 13 bases lining up with TRBD2. Germline values: CDR1 DFQATT, CDR2 SNEGSKA (reference sequence). The junction had 6 bases not matched to a gene; V was cut back by 4 bases and J by 9 bases. The CDR3 has 13 amino acids. CDR3 sequence: CSAIRTSGSVQYF. The CDR3 nucleotides are TGCAGTGCTATACGGACTAGCGGGAGCGTGCAGTACTTC.

There are a few counts of this clonotype. The J gene is TRBJ2-1, the V gene TRBV9; tentatively, D is TRBD1 (6 bases). The CDR3 extends over 17 amino acids. CDR1 and CDR2 from the germline V gene are SGDLS and YYNGEE. Trimming cost V 4 bases and J 4 bases, with 21 bases left between them. CDR3 sequence reads: CASSPNPTGLRYNEQFF. In DNA, the CDR3 is TGTGCCAGCAGCCCAAACCCCACAGGGTTAAGGTACAATGAGCAGTTCTTC.

This clonotype was observed many times. The gene calls are TRBV5-1 and TRBJ2-1, with TRBD2 identical over 8 bases. Trimming removed 0 bases from V and 6 bases from J; junction bases left unmatched: 8. This CDR3 spans 16 amino acids. CDR1 SGHRS and CDR2 YFSETQ come from the germline V gene. The CDR3 DNA sequence: TGCGCCAGCAGCTTGGACAGCGGGAGACGGATCAATGAGCAGTTCTTC. It specifies CASSLDSGRRINEQFF.

This clonotype turned up a few times. The V gene is TRBV20-1, the J gene TRBJ2-1; TRBD1 matches at 8 bases. V gave up 2 bases and J gave up 10 bases; unmatched junction bases: 7. Germline CDR1 DFQATT, CDR2 SNEGSKA (reference sequence). This CDR3 is 13 amino acids long. The chain's CDR3 is CSARLTGAGEQFF. As DNA, the CDR3 is TGCAGTGCTAGATTGACAGGGGCAGGGGAGCAGTTCTTC.

This clonotype was observed a few times. This sequence joins TRBV29-1 and TRBJ2-7, with D possibly TRBD1 on 6 matching bases. The ends were cut back, 0 bases at V and 3 bases at J, with 9 bases in the middle. Germline V gene data show CDR1 as SQVTM and CDR2 as ANQGSEA. This CDR3 has 13 amino acids. The CDR3 reads CSVEDPRGYEQYF. The CDR3, as DNA: TGCAGCGTTGAAGATCCCAGGGGCTACGAGCAGTACTTC.

The genes are TRBV20-1 and TRBJ2-2; 10 bases align to TRBD2. The junction had 2 bases not matched to a gene; V was cut back by 1 base and J by 3 bases. This CDR3 has 15 amino acids. CDR1 is DFQATT and CDR2 is SNEGSKA in the germline V gene (reference sequence). This CDR3 is CSARALAGDTGELFF. For the CDR3, the DNA is TGCAGTGCTAGAGCCCTAGCGGGAGACACCGGGGAGCTGTTTTTT.

This clonotype was seen a few times. The genes are TRBV20-1 and TRBJ2-1; TRBD1 matches at 7 bases. Germline V gene data show CDR1 as DFQATT and CDR2 as SNEGSKA (reference sequence). J gave up 12 bases and V 6 bases, and 14 bases lay outside the gene matches. The CDR3 totals 13 residues. CDR3 DNA sequence: TGCAGTGCCTCCGGGACAGCATTTGGAGGGCAGTTCTTC. Amino acid sequence: CSASGTAFGGQFF.

V is TRBV11-2 and J is TRBJ2-7; possible D gene TRBD2, 7 bases. V dropped 4 bases and J dropped 1 base, with 20 bases sitting between them. This CDR3 is 17 amino acids long. The V gene's germline CDR1 is SGHAT and CDR2 FQNNGV. CDR3 coding DNA: TGTGCCAGCAGCTCCAGGGTAGGGGGGGCCTTATCCTACGAGCAGTACTTC. Protein: CASSSRVGGALSYEQYF.